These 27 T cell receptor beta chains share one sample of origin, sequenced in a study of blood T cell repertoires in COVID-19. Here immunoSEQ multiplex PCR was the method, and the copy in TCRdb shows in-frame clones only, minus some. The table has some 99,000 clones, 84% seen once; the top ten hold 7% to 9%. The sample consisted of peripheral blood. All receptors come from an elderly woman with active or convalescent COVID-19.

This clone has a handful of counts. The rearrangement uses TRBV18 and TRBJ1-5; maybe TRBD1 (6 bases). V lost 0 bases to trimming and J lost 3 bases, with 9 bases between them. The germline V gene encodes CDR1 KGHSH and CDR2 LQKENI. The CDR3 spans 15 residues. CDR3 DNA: TGTGCCAGCTCACCACCAGGACAGAACAATCAGCCCCAGCATTTT. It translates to CASSPPGQNNQPQHF.

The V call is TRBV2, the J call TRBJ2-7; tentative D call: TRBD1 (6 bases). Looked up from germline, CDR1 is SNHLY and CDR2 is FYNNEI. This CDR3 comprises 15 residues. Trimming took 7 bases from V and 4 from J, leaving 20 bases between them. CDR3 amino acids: CASNEGTGQGYEQYF. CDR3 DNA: TGTGCCAGCAACGAAGGAACAGGGCAAGGGTACGAGCAGTACTTC.

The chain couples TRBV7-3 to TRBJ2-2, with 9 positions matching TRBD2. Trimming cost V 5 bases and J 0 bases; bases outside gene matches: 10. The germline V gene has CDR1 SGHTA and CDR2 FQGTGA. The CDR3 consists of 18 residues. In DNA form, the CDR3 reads TGTGCCAGCAGCCCGTCGAATCTAGCGGGAACGAACACCGGGGAGCTGTTTTTT. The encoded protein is CASSPSNLAGTNTGELFF.

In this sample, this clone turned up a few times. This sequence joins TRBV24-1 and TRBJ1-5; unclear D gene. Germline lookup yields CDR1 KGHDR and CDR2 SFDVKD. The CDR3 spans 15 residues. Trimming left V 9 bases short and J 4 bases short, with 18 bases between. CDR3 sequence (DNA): TGTGCCACCCAACCGGCAGGTTCCAAGAATCAGCCCCAGCATTTT. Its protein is CATQPAGSKNQPQHF.

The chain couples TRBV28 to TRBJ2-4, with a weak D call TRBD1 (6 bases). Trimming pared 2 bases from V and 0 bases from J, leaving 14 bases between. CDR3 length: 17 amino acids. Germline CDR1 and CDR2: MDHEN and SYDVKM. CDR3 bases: TGTGCCAGCAGTTTACTCCAAGGACAGTTAGCCAAAAACATTCAGTACTTC. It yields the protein CASSLLQGQLAKNIQYF.

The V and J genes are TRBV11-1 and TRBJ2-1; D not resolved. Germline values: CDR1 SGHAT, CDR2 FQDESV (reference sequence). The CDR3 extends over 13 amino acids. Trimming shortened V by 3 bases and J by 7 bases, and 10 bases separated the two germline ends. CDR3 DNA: TGTGCCAGCAGCTTCGAACTTCAAAATGAGCAGTTCTTC. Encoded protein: CASSFELQNEQFF.

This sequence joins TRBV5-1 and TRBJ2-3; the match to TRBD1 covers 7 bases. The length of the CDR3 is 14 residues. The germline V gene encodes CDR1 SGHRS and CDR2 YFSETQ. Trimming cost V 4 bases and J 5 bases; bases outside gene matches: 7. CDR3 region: CASSREQGIDTQYF. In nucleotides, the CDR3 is TGCGCCAGCAGCCGGGAACAGGGGATAGATACGCAGTATTTT.

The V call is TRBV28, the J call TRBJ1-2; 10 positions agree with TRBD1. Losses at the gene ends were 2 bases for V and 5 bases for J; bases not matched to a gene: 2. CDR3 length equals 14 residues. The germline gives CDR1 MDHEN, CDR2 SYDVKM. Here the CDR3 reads CASSLGDRGYGYTF. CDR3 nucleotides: TGTGCCAGCAGTTTAGGGGACAGGGGATATGGCTACACCTTC.

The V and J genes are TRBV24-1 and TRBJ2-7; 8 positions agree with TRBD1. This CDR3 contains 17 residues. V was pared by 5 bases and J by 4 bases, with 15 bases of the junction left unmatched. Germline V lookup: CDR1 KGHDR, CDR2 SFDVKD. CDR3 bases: TGTGCCACCAGTGCCCAAACCCCCACAGGGGGTGGGTACGAGCAGTACTTC. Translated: CATSAQTPTGGGYEQYF.

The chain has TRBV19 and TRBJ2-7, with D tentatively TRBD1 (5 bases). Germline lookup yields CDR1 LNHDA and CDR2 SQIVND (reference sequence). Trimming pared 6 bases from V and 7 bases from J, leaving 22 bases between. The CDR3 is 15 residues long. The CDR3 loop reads CASRGGHQPYEEQYF. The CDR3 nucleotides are TGTGCCAGTAGGGGTGGACACCAACCCTACGAAGAGCAGTACTTC.

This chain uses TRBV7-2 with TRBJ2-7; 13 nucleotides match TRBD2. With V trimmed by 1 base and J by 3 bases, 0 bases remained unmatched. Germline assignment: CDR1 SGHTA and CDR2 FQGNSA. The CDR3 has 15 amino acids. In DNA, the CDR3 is TGTGCCAGCAGCTTAGGGACTAGCGGGAGCTACGAGCAGTACTTC. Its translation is CASSLGTSGSYEQYF.

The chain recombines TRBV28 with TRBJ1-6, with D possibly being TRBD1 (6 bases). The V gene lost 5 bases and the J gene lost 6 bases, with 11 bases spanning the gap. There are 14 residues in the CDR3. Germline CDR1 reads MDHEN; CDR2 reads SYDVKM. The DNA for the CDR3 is TGTGCCAGCAGTAGCCAGGGGATTAATTCACCCCTCCACTTT. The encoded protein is CASSSQGINSPLHF.

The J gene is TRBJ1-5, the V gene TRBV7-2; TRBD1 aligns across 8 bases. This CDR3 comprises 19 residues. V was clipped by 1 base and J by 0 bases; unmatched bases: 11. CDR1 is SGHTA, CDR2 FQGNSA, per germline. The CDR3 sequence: CASSLVGQGASYSNQPQHF. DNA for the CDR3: TGTGCCAGCAGCTTAGTTGGTCAGGGGGCCTCATATAGCAATCAGCCCCAGCATTTT.

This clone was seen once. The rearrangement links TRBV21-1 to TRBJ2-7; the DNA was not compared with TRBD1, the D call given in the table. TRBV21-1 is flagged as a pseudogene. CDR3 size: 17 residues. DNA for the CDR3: TGTGCCAGCAGCAAAGGACAAGCGGGACAGGGCACCTACGAGCAGTACTTC. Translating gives CASSKGQAGQGTYEQYF.

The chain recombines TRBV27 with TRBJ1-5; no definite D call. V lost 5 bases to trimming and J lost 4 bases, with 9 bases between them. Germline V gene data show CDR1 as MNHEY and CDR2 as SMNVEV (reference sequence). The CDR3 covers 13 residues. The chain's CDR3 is CASSDRSNQPQHF. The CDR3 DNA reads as TGTGCCAGCAGTGATCGGTCGAATCAGCCCCAGCATTTT.

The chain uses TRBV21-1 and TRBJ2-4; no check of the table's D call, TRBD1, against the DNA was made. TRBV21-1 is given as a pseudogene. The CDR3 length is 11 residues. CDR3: CASNSPIVQYF. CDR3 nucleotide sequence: TGTGCCAGCAACAGCCCCATAGTTCAGTACTTC.

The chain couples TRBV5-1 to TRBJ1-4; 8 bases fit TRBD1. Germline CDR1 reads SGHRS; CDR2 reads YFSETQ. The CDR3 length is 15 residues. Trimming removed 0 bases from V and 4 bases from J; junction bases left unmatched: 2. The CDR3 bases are TGCGCCAGCAGCTTGGGGGGACAGGTTAATGAAAAACTGTTTTTT. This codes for CASSLGGQVNEKLFF.

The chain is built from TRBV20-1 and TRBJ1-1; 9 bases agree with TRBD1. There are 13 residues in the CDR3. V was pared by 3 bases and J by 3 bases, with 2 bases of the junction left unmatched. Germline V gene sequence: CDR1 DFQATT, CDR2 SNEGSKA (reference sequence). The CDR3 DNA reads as TGCAGTGCTAGTGACAGGGGGGACACTGAAGCTTTCTTT. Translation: CSASDRGDTEAFF.

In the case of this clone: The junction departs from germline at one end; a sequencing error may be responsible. This CDR3 is CASSLADRGGYTEAFF. The CDR3 DNA reads TGTGCCAGCAGCCTAGCGGACAGGGGCGGTTACACTGAAGCTTTCTTT. The chain uses TRBV7-9 and TRBJ1-1; 9 bases map to TRBD1. CDR3 length: 16 residues. Germline CDR1 reads SEHNR; CDR2 reads FQNEAQ (reference sequence).

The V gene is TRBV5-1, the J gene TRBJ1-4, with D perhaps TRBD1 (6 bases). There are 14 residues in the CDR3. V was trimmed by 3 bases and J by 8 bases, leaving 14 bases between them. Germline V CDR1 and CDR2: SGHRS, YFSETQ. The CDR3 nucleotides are TGCGCCAGCAGCTCGGGGGGGGCCGGGGAAAAACTGTTTTTT. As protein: CASSSGGAGEKLFF. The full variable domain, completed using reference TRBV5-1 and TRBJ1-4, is KAGVTQTPRYLIKTRGQQVTLSCSPISGHRSVSWYQQTPGQGLQFLFEYFSETQRNKGNFPGRFSGRQFSNSRSEMNVSTLELGDSALYLCASSSGGAGEKLFFGSGTQLSVL.

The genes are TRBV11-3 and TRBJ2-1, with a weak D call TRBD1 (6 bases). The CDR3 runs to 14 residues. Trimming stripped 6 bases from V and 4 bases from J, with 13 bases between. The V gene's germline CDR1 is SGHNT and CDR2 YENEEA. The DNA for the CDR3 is TGTGCCAGCAGGGGAGAGGGACAATACAATGAGCAGTTCTTC. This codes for CASRGEGQYNEQFF.

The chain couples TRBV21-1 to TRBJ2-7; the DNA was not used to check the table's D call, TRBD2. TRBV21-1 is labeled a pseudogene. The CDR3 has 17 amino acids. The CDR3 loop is CASSKVRGDTTSYEQYF. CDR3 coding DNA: TGTGCCAGCAGCAAAGTACGTGGTGATACTACCTCCTACGAGCAGTACTTC.

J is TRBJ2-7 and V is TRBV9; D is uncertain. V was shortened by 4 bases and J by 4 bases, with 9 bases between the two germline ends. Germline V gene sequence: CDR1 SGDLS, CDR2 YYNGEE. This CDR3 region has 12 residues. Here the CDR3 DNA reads TGTGCCAGCAGCACCGAGTCGTACGAGCAGTACTTC. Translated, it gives CASSTESYEQYF.

This CDR3 reads CSVDPNPSYNEQFF. The CDR3 DNA follows: TGCAGCGTTGACCCTAACCCGTCCTACAATGAGCAGTTCTTC. The chain has TRBV29-1 and TRBJ2-1; D remains unclear. Germline V gene sequence: CDR1 SQVTM, CDR2 ANQGSEA. The CDR3 consists of 14 residues. Trimming took 3 bases from V and 1 from J, leaving 10 bases between them.

The CDR3 loop reads CASRPVAGYNSPLHF. DNA for the CDR3: TGTGCCAGCAGGCCTGTGGCGGGGTATAATTCACCCCTCCACTTT. The chain uses TRBV6-5 and TRBJ1-6, with D uncertain. Germline loops: CDR1 MNHEY, CDR2 SVGAGI. V lost 6 bases and J 4 bases, leaving 13 bases between the germline ends. This CDR3 has 15 residues.

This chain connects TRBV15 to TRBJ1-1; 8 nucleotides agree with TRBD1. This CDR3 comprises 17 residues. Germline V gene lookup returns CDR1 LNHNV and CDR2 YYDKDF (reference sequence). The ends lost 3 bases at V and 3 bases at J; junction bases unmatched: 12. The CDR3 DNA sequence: TGTGCCACCAGCAGCCGGACAGGGCAAGCCGGGGACACTGAAGCTTTCTTT. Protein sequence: CATSSRTGQAGDTEAFF.

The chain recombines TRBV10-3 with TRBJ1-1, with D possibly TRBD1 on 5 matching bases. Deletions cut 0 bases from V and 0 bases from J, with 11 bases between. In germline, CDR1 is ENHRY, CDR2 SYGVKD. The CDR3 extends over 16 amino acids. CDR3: CAISESGQNMNTEAFF. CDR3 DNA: TGTGCCATCAGTGAGTCGGGGCAGAACATGAACACTGAAGCTTTCTTT.